This TCR beta chain comes out of a study of T-cell reconstitution after alpha-beta-depleted transplantation in children (dated by TCRdb to about 2016). Study-level background: Using TCR repertoire profiling, the study followed T-cell immune reconstitution in a quantitative way in children after TCRalphabeta/CD19-depleted allogeneic hematopoietic cell transplantation.

The paper's findings and limits, for the study overall: The frequencies of hyperexpanded clones fell over the following months, and after one year, T-cell counts and TCRbeta diversity were mostly attributed to newly produced T cells. In some patients, high TCRbeta diversity at day 60 was attributed to recipient T cells and intrathymic progenitors that had survived conditioning. The apparently early alphabetaT-cell count recovery about two months after transplant was reportedly dependent on only several hundred rapidly expanded clones derived from non-depleted graft cells.

The method was PCR. The instrument was an Illumina HiSeq 2500. TCR libraries were prepared with molecular barcoding, using unique molecular identifiers to normalize TCRbeta repertoire quantification. The public reads were run again by TCRdb, first through fastp at Q25 and then through MiXCR, and only productive beta chains were kept. CDR3 protein duplicates are merged, each entry listing the most common genes and DNA. The sample has around 370,000 distinct CDR3 sequences on record, 16% of them singletons. Of the sample, around 43% falls within the top ten clones. The germline V gene (reference sequence) gives CDR1 as SGHNT and CDR2 as YYREEE. The germline V end is reduced by 0 bases and the J end by 0 bases; junction bases left unmatched: 20. There are 22 amino acids in the CDR3, from cysteine to phenylalanine inclusive. The read is trimmed to its CDR3 DNA, 66 bases read in frame from base 1. The sample's treatment or condition label, in plain terms: allogeneic hematopoietic cell transplantation with graft depleted of TCRalphabeta T cells and CD19 B cells. The transplant recipients were children given TCRalphabeta/CD19-depleted allogeneic hematopoietic cell grafts.

This clonotype turned up a few times. Its antigen has not been determined. Within one base of it there is no much larger clone, and no base qualities were kept. Recombination linked TRBV5-4 to TRBJ2-1, with 8 junctional bases fitting TRBD2. The receptor comes from a male patient aged 2 to 10 who had a stem cell transplant for acute lymphoblastic leukemia, so the T cells may come from the graft donor. The sample consisted of PBMCs, mostly from graft donor cells, taken 360 days after TCRalphabeta/CD19-depleted stem cell transplant. The nucleotides read TGTGCCAGCAGCTTGGCGGGGCTAGCGGGTTACTATACACCGAGCTCCTACAATGAGCAGTTCTTC. The resulting protein is CASSLAGLAGYYTPSSYNEQFF.